This TCR beta chain was found in a study of Graves' ophthalmopathy and Graves' hyperthyroidism (dated 2018 in TCRdb). For context, the study as a whole: Stable hyperthyroidism was defined as no progression to ophthalmopathy within 18 months of follow-up. The study used TCR beta repertoire signatures to distinguish Graves' ophthalmopathy from Graves' hyperthyroidism and to predict progression to ophthalmopathy. In total, around 140 blood samples were TCR-sequenced: fewer than 50 ophthalmopathy, over 70 hyperthyroidism and some 17 hyperthyroidism-to-ophthalmopathy patients. A discovery set of 100 patients (roughly 41 ophthalmopathy, 55 to 60 stable hyperthyroidism) was enrolled to explore V-J signatures distinguishing ophthalmopathy from hyperthyroidism. The independent validation cohort included 18 hyperthyroidism patients plus 17 patients who later progressed from hyperthyroidism to ophthalmopathy. T-cell repertoires of thyroid tissue and blood were compared in several hyperthyroidism patients. Following sample collection, hyperthyroidism patients were given methimazole at a starting dose of 30 mg daily, and ophthalmopathy patients were given high-dose intravenous methylprednisolone. What the work shows at the level of the full study, not this receptor alone: The 13-signature model separated ophthalmopathy from stable hyperthyroidism with approximately 88% sensitivity and around 84% specificity in cross-validation, and 80%/75% in the test set. Sample size was not statistically predetermined, and group allocation was not concealed from the investigators. In validation, the model predicted ophthalmopathy progression with more than 70% sensitivity and about 77% specificity; more than ten predicted patients were CT-confirmed with GO in a median of approximately six months. Most expanded thyroid clonotypes with a frequency above 0.001 also appeared in blood, which suggests that blood repertoires may reflect the immune response in the thyroid.

This clonotype was counted between two and nine times. It has no known antigen specificity. No base qualities exist here, and no much larger clone lies one base off it. The hyperthyroidism patients were 18 to 65 years old and newly diagnosed, with a disease duration of less than 2 months. Patients were excluded if they had other autoimmune diseases, uncontrolled infections, pregnancy or lactation. Clinical symptoms, serum thyroxine, TRAb, thyroid ultrasound and orbital computed tomography formed the basis of the diagnosis. Total RNA was extracted using Trizol reagent, and RNA quality was checked on an Agilent 2100 Bioanalyzer. As encoded in the germline V gene, CDR1 is SGDLS while CDR2 is YYNGEE. Spanning cysteine to phenylalanine, the CDR3 consists of 14 amino acids. Only CDR3 DNA remains: 42 bases, in frame from the first base. V loses 6 bases, J loses 8 bases, and the germline ends lie 15 bases apart.

TCR beta CDR3 regions were amplified from RNA transcripts for repertoire sequencing. HTBI primers and the Qiagen OneStep RT-PCR kit were used in a first-round RT-PCR, which was followed by a second-round multiplex PCR, size selection and purification. Libraries were sequenced paired-end with 100 bp reads on an Illumina HiSeq2000. The authors' analysis ran thus. SOAPnuke was used to process the reads, removing any read that contained adapters or uncalled bases, had a mean Phred below 15, or lacked an exact match to the constant primer or identifier. COPE v1.2.5 was used to merge the high-quality paired reads. Each unique nucleotide sequence was defined as a clonotype, and clonotypes were aligned to IMGT TRB V, D and J references with MiTCR v1.1. Only V-J combinations with frequency above 0.0001 were analysed, covering 99.2% of repertoires. A TCR clonal expansion and chaos score per V-J combination was defined as the ratio of F50 clonal expansion to chaos observed in the TCRdist matrix. Welch's t-statistics and random forest were used to reduce the features to about twelve V-J combinations, which were then used as input to a naive Bayes classifier. Thyroid-blood repertoire similarity was quantified with the Morisita-Horn index. The public reads were reanalyzed by TCRdb: fastp trimming at Q25, MiXCR alignment, in-frame beta chains only. Duplicate CDR3 protein sequences are folded into a single record with the most common DNA and genes. TCRdb's processing, not the authors' own work, is the source of the V and J calls. The sample records over a million distinct CDR3 sequences, 36% of which are singletons. The ten biggest clones cover approximately 12% of the sample.

The origin of this receptor is an adult man with Graves' hyperthyroidism. Sequencing input: peripheral blood or thyroid tissue (not recorded which). The receptor chain draws on TRBV9 and TRBJ1-6, with no confidently assigned D gene. The CDR3 here reads CASTISGVHSPLHF. At the DNA level, the sequence is TGTGCCAGCACCATATCCGGGGTACATTCACCCCTCCACTTT.